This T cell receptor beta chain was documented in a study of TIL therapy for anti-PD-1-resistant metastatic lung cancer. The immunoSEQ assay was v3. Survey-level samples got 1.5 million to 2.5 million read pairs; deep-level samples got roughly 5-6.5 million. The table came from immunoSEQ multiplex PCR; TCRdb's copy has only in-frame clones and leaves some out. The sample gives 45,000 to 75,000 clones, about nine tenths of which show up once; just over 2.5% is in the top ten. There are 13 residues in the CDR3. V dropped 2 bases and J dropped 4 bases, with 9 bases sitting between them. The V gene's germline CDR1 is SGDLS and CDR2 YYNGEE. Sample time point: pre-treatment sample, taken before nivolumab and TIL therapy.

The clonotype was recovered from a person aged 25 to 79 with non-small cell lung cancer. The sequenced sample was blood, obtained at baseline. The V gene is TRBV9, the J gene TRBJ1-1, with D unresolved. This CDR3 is CASSVFGSTEAFF. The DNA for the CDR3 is TGTGCCAGCAGCGTTTTCGGATCCACTGAAGCTTTCTTT.